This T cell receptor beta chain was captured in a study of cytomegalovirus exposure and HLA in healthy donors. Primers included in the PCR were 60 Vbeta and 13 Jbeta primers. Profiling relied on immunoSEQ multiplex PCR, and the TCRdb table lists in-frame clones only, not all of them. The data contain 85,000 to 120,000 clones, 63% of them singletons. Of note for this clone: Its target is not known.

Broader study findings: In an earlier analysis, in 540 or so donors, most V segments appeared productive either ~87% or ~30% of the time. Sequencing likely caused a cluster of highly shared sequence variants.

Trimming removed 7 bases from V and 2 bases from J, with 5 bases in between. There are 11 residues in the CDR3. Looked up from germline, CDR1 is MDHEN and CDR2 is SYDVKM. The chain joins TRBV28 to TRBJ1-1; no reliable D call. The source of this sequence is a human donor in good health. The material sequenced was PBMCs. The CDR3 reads CASTVNTEAFF. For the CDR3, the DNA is TGTGCCAGCACTGTTAACACTGAAGCTTTCTTT.